What follows are 20 T cell receptor beta chains derived from one specimen sequenced in a study of blood T cells in healthy people across ages. Through a sample-barcoded 5' primer and a J-beta primer mix, a second PCR was run for roughly 6 to 12 cycles. TCRdb reprocessed the 5' RACE reads via MiXCR and lists one record per CDR3 protein. The repertoire consists of approximately 2,000,000 distinct CDR3 sequences, with more than 35% occurring once and the leading ten covering about 21%. Sequencing used blood. These receptors all come from a human donor in good health.

This clonotype showed up just a few times. The chain uses TRBV9 and TRBJ2-7, with unresolved D. Germline values: CDR1 SGDLS, CDR2 YYNGEE. There are 12 residues in the CDR3. Trimming stripped 2 bases from V and 12 bases from J, with 15 bases between. CDR3 coding DNA: TGTGCCAGCAGCGTCGCTGGCTTCCCTCTGTACTTC. Translation gives CASSVAGFPLYF.

V is TRBV12-3 or TRBV12-4 and J is TRBJ1-2; the match to TRBD1 covers 7 bases. V lost 6 bases and J lost 4; bases outside the gene matches: 5. CDR3 length: 13 amino acids. DNA of the CDR3: TGTGCCAGCAGCCAACAGGGGCCCTATGGCTACACCTTC. This sequence encodes CASSQQGPYGYTF.

This rearrangement joins TRBV6-1 to TRBJ2-7, with 7 bases that match TRBD1. This CDR3 contains 18 residues. Germline V lookup: CDR1 MNHNS, CDR2 SASEGT. V was pared by 8 bases and J by 4 bases, with 23 bases of the junction left unmatched. DNA for the CDR3: TGTGCCAGCTCGAGGGTAAGACAGGGAAGAGGGTTCAAGTACGAGCAGTACTTC. It encodes CASSRVRQGRGFKYEQYF.

This clonotype has a handful of counts. V usage is TRBV29-1 and J usage is TRBJ2-7; possibly TRBD2 for D (5 bases). The CDR3 extends over 14 amino acids. CDR1 and CDR2 from the germline V gene are SQVTM and ANQGSEA. V lost 0 bases to trimming and J lost 2 bases, with 11 bases between them. CDR3: CSVEDVGRPYEQYF. The CDR3 DNA follows: TGCAGCGTTGAAGATGTGGGGAGACCCTACGAGCAGTACTTC.

The rearrangement uses TRBV5-1 and TRBJ2-2, with TRBD2 as a possible D gene (6 bases). The CDR3 has 13 amino acids. Trimming pared 7 bases from V and 1 base from J, leaving 8 bases between. Germline V lookup: CDR1 SGHRS, CDR2 YFSETQ. CDR3: CASRGENTGELFF. The CDR3 region has the DNA TGCGCCAGCCGCGGGGAGAACACCGGGGAGCTGTTTTTT.

CDR3 residues: CASSHSSGEKRDTQYF. CDR3 coding DNA: TGTGCCAGCAGCCATTCCAGCGGGGAAAAAAGAGATACGCAGTATTTT. The V gene is TRBV4-2, the J gene TRBJ2-3, with 7 nucleotides matching TRBD2. The CDR3 length is 16 residues. Germline assignment: CDR1 LGHNA and CDR2 YNFKEQ. V lost 3 bases and J lost 5; bases outside the gene matches: 11.

This clonotype was detected only a few times. CDR3 region: CASSFGSGVQYEQYF. CDR3 DNA: TGTGCCAGCAGCTTTGGTAGCGGGGTGCAGTACGAGCAGTACTTC. This chain joins TRBV11-3 and TRBJ2-7; 8 bases agree with TRBD2. With 3 bases clipped from V and 4 bases from J, the junction kept 8 bases outside the gene matches. CDR1 SGHNT and CDR2 YENEEA come from the germline V gene. The CDR3 is made up of 15 amino acids.

The chain uses TRBV20-1 and TRBJ2-1; D remains ambiguous. V lost 3 bases and J lost 5, with 8 bases in between. The CDR3 runs 12 residues. Germline lookup yields CDR1 DFQATT and CDR2 SNEGSKA (reference sequence). The CDR3 DNA reads TGCAGTGCTAGGGACCCACACAATGAGCAGTTCTTC. Translating gives CSARDPHNEQFF.

The chain has TRBV7-9 and TRBJ2-7; 7 bases align to TRBD1. The DNA matches TRBJ2-5 better at its end, which makes the J call doubtful. The CDR3 spans 16 residues. Germline V gene sequence: CDR1 SEHNR, CDR2 FQNEAQ (reference sequence). CDR3 sequence (DNA): TGTGCCAGCAGCTTCCCTAAGACAGGGTCAGAGGAGACCCAGTACTTC. This encodes CASSFPKTGSEETQYF.

The sample holds many counts of this clonotype. The chain uses TRBV7-3 and TRBJ1-1; no definite D call. With 1 base removed from V and 7 bases from J, the gap between germline ends came to 10 bases. The germline gives CDR1 SGHTA, CDR2 FQGTGA. The CDR3 is 13 residues long. The CDR3 here is CASSLKPAFEAFF. The CDR3 coding sequence is TGTGCCAGCAGCTTAAAACCGGCATTTGAAGCTTTCTTT.

This clonotype was counted only a few times. The chain's CDR3 is CASSSSVQQYF. The CDR3, as DNA: TGTGCCAGCAGCTCATCCGTCCAGCAGTACTTC. The gene calls are TRBV7-2 and TRBJ2-7; D gene uncertain. There are 11 residues in the CDR3. Trimming cost V 4 bases and J 8 bases, with 9 bases left between them. Per germline, CDR1 SGHTA and CDR2 FQGNSA.

V is TRBV11-2 and J is TRBJ2-5, with 9 bases lining up with TRBD1. J was trimmed by 10 bases and V by 4 bases; bases with no gene match: 7. The germline V gene encodes CDR1 SGHAT and CDR2 FQNNGV. The CDR3 loop spans 13 amino acids. CDR3: CASSSRDREVQYF. CDR3 DNA sequence: TGTGCCAGCAGCTCAAGGGACAGGGAGGTCCAGTACTTC.

CDR3 protein: CASSLGQRRAFF. The CDR3 DNA reads as TGTGCCAGCAGCCTAGGACAGCGTCGAGCTTTCTTT. V gene TRBV12-3 or TRBV12-4 combines with J gene TRBJ1-1; the D gene is possibly TRBD1 (6 bases). The CDR3 totals 12 residues. V lost 6 bases and J lost 10, with 15 bases in between.

The V and J genes are TRBV12-3 or TRBV12-4 and TRBJ2-1; 9 bases match TRBD1. This CDR3 spans 15 amino acids. V dropped 3 bases and J dropped 7; count of bases not matched to a gene: 7. The CDR3 sequence: CASSLDRGLENEQFF. The DNA of the CDR3 is TGTGCCAGCAGTTTGGACAGGGGATTGGAAAATGAGCAGTTCTTC.

V gene TRBV3-1 combines with J gene TRBJ1-4, with D possibly being TRBD1 (5 bases). This CDR3 is 15 amino acids long. CDR1 is LGHDT, CDR2 YNNKEL, per germline (reference sequence). Trimming stripped 1 base from V and 8 bases from J, with 14 bases between. CDR3 nucleotide sequence: TGTGCCAGCAGCCAAGGCAGGGATCGGAACGAAAAACTGTTTTTT. This sequence encodes CASSQGRDRNEKLFF.

The chain links TRBV11-3 to TRBJ1-3, with 8 bases lining up with TRBD1. V was clipped by 3 bases and J by 7 bases; unmatched bases: 11. The CDR3 has 16 residues. Germline CDR1 and CDR2: SGHNT and YENEEA. The CDR3 nucleotides are TGTGCCAGCAGCTTTTCGGTCGCAGGGGGCAGGAACACCATATATTTT. Its protein is CASSFSVAGGRNTIYF.

The chain has TRBV5-1 and TRBJ1-1, with D unclear. The V end was cut by 1 base, the J end by 4 bases, with 11 bases between. Per germline, CDR1 SGHRS and CDR2 YFSETQ. The CDR3 runs 14 residues. The CDR3 is CASSLTGSLTEAFF. The CDR3 DNA sequence: TGCGCCAGCAGCTTGACGGGCAGCCTCACTGAAGCTTTCTTT.

This clonotype was observed a handful of times. V and J are TRBV7-2 and TRBJ1-6; D is unresolved. The CDR3 is 13 residues long. CDR1 and CDR2 from the germline V gene are SGHTA and FQGNSA. V lost 4 bases and J 7 bases, leaving 8 bases between the germline ends. The CDR3 DNA reads as TGTGCCAGCAGCTCCCTACTGAATTCACCCCTCCACTTT. Residues: CASSSLLNSPLHF.

This rearrangement joins TRBV12-3 or TRBV12-4 to TRBJ2-1, with 7 bases fitting TRBD1. CDR3 length equals 12 residues. V dropped 7 bases and J dropped 13; count of bases not matched to a gene: 10. The CDR3 loop reads CASTRDRETQFF. The CDR3 bases are TGTGCCAGCACTCGGGACAGAGAGACCCAGTTCTTC.

This clonotype was picked up a small number of times. The germline gene is not matched at one end of the junction; a read error may be the cause. The rearrangement links TRBV7-3 to TRBJ2-5; 13 bases agree with TRBD2. CDR1 and CDR2 from the germline V gene are SGHTA and FQGTGA. The CDR3 spans 15 residues. In DNA, the CDR3 is TGTGCCAGCAGCAAACTAGCGGGGGGGCAAGGGACCCAGTACTTC. This translates into CASSKLAGGQGTQYF. Full variable domain (outside the CDR3, taken from reference TRBV7-3 and TRBJ2-5): GAGVSQTPSNKVTEKGKYVELRCDPISGHTALYWYRQSLGQGPEFLIYFQGTGAADDSGLPNDRFFAVRPEGSVSTLKIQRTERGDSAVYLCASSKLAGGQGTQYFGPGTRLLVL.